These 29 T cell receptor beta chains were all obtained from the same sample, sequenced in a study of T cell responses to AZD1222 COVID-19 vaccine. Generated by immunoSEQ multiplex PCR, the TCRdb table keeps only in-frame clones and is missing some. The sample carries some 200,000 clones, over 85% recorded once. The starting material was peripheral blood, obtained 28 days after the second AZD1222 dose. These receptors all stem from an adult who received the AZD1222 COVID-19 vaccine.

V is TRBV5-6 and J is TRBJ2-7; 7 positions agree with TRBD1. V lost 4 bases to trimming and J lost 3 bases; unmatched junction nucleotides: 7. The germline gives CDR1 SGHDT, CDR2 YYEEEE. The CDR3 length is 14 residues. This chain's CDR3 is CASSRQGEDYEQYF. The CDR3 DNA is TGTGCCAGCAGCAGACAGGGTGAAGACTACGAGCAGTACTTC.

This chain uses TRBV18 with TRBJ1-1; 7 positions match TRBD1. CDR3 length: 13 residues. Unmatched junction bases numbered 2, after V lost 2 bases and J lost 5 bases. Germline loops: CDR1 KGHSH, CDR2 LQKENI. CDR3 sequence reads: CASSPETGTEAFF. DNA for the CDR3: TGTGCCAGCTCACCAGAGACAGGGACTGAAGCTTTCTTT.

The V gene is TRBV5-6, the J gene TRBJ2-3; TRBD1 is a possible D gene (6 bases). The V gene's germline CDR1 is SGHDT and CDR2 YYEEEE. CDR3 length: 16 amino acids. V lost 4 bases and J lost 0, with 15 bases in between. Here the CDR3 DNA reads TGTGCCAGCAGCCCCGACAGGCACAAGAGCACAGATACGCAGTATTTT. As protein: CASSPDRHKSTDTQYF. Together with reference TRBV5-6 and TRBJ2-3, the CDR3 gives the full variable domain: DAGVTQSPTHLIKTRGQQVTLRCSPKSGHDTVSWYQQALGQGPQFIFQYYEEEERQRGNFPDRFSGHQFPNYSSELNVNALLLGDSALYLCASSPDRHKSTDTQYFGPGTRLTVL.

The chain employs TRBV9 and TRBJ1-5, with TRBD1 matching 9 bases. V shed 3 bases and J 5 bases; nucleotides not matched to a gene: 3. From germline, CDR1 is SGDLS and CDR2 YYNGEE. The CDR3 has 14 residues. CDR3: CASSAGDRDQPQHF. The CDR3 region has the DNA TGTGCCAGCAGCGCCGGGGACAGGGATCAGCCCCAGCATTTT.

The J gene is TRBJ1-1, the V gene TRBV18; D may be TRBD1 (5 bases). This CDR3 comprises 16 residues. CDR1 and CDR2 (germline): KGHSH, LQKENI. The germline V and J ends were trimmed by 1 base and 5 bases, with 17 bases remaining between them. The CDR3 reads CASSPRERSGWTEAFF. CDR3 coding DNA: TGTGCCAGCTCACCACGAGAGCGGTCAGGGTGGACTGAAGCTTTCTTT.

The gene calls are TRBV7-9 and TRBJ1-4, with D uncertain. The CDR3 length is 16 residues. V was shortened by 5 bases and J by 0 bases, with 13 bases between the two germline ends. The germline gives CDR1 SEHNR, CDR2 FQNEAQ (reference sequence). DNA for the CDR3: TGTGCCAGCAGCCCCCGCGTCCTTGCAACTAATGAAAAACTGTTTTTT. Translating gives CASSPRVLATNEKLFF.

The genes are TRBV9 and TRBJ2-5; D assignment may be TRBD1 or TRBD2 (8 bases each). Trimming removed 0 bases from V and 5 bases from J, with 17 bases in between. This CDR3 is 16 amino acids long. Looked up from germline, CDR1 is SGDLS and CDR2 is YYNGEE. The CDR3 protein is CASSVATGGTGETQYF. The CDR3 DNA reads as TGTGCCAGCAGCGTAGCTACGGGGGGGACAGGCGAGACCCAGTACTTC. The entire variable domain, with the rest obtained from reference TRBV9 and TRBJ2-5, is as follows: DSGVTQTPKHLITATGQRVTLRCSPRSGDLSVYWYQQSLDQGLQFLIQYYNGEERAKGNILERFSAQQFPDLHSELNLSSLELGDSALYFCASSVATGGTGETQYFGPGTRLLVL.

The CDR3 DNA follows: TGTGCCAGCAGCCCACCAACAGGGTCTAGGAGAAGAGGTGAAGCTTTCTTT. Its translation is CASSPPTGSRRRGEAFF. J is TRBJ1-1 and V is TRBV9; TRBD1 might be the D (6 bases). The CDR3 consists of 17 residues. V was trimmed by 4 bases and J by 7 bases, leaving 26 bases between them. Germline CDR1 reads SGDLS; CDR2 reads YYNGEE.

The chain couples TRBV7-2 to TRBJ1-5, with D tentatively TRBD1 (5 bases). Germline V gives CDR1 SGHTA, CDR2 FQGNSA. This CDR3 contains 16 residues. Trimming cost V 1 base and J 6 bases, with 16 bases left between them. The CDR3 region is CASSLDFSGGRQPQHF. DNA of the CDR3: TGTGCCAGCAGCTTAGATTTTTCCGGGGGACGTCAGCCCCAGCATTTT.

The chain employs TRBV18 and TRBJ1-1; no definite D call. The CDR3 is 14 residues long. CDR1 is KGHSH and CDR2 is LQKENI in the germline V gene. Between the trimmed V and J ends, which lost 0 bases and 4 bases, there was a span of 9 bases. DNA for the CDR3: TGTGCCAGCTCACCACCGATGGCTTCCACTGAAGCTTTCTTT. This encodes CASSPPMASTEAFF.

This chain uses TRBV3-1 (or the pseudogene TRBV3-2) with TRBJ1-1; unclear D gene. CDR1 is LGHDT and CDR2 is YNNKEL in the germline V gene (reference sequence). The CDR3 runs to 14 residues. V lost 1 base and J 5 bases, leaving 11 bases between the germline ends. The CDR3 loop is CASSQGSAGTEAFF. CDR3 bases: TGTGCCAGCAGCCAAGGGTCGGCAGGAACTGAAGCTTTCTTT.

The chain joins TRBV30 to TRBJ2-3; tentatively, D is TRBD2 (5 bases). CDR3 length equals 13 residues. V was clipped by 0 bases and J by 6 bases, with 10 bases between them. Germline CDR1 GTSNPN, CDR2 SVGIG (reference sequence). The CDR3 sequence is CAWSVNPGDTQYF. The DNA for the CDR3 is TGTGCCTGGAGTGTGAATCCGGGGGATACGCAGTATTTT.

This chain connects TRBV29-1 to TRBJ1-1; D not certain. Germline CDR1 and CDR2: SQVTM and ANQGSEA. The CDR3 contains 12 residues. The ends were cut back, 7 bases at V and 1 base at J, with 10 bases in the middle. CDR3 DNA sequence: TGCAGCGCCCAGGCTCAGAACACTGAAGCTTTCTTT. Its protein product is CSAQAQNTEAFF.

V gene TRBV6-5 combines with J gene TRBJ1-2; tentatively, D is TRBD1 (6 bases). The V and J ends lost 11 bases and 5 bases respectively, with 12 bases between them. The germline V gene has CDR1 MNHEY and CDR2 SVGAGI. This CDR3 region has 11 residues. The CDR3 region has the DNA TGTGCCGCTGGGGGGCAGTATGGCTACACCTTC. It is translated as CAAGGQYGYTF.

The rearrangement links TRBV29-1 to TRBJ2-7; 11 bases are shared with TRBD1. V lost 4 bases and J lost 2; bases outside the gene matches: 4. CDR3 length equals 14 residues. Germline assignment: CDR1 SQVTM and CDR2 ANQGSEA. The CDR3 region has the DNA TGCAGCGTTGTGGGGGGACAGGGGGCCTACGAGCAGTACTTC. Its protein product is CSVVGGQGAYEQYF.

The chain combines TRBV5-1 with TRBJ2-5, with D perhaps TRBD1 or TRBD2 (5 bases each). Trimming removed 0 bases from V and 4 bases from J, with 13 bases in between. The CDR3 sequence is 15 residues long. Per the germline V gene, CDR1 is SGHRS and CDR2 is YFSETQ. The CDR3 reads CASSLELGGGETQYF. The CDR3 DNA reads as TGCGCCAGCAGCTTGGAGCTGGGTGGGGGAGAGACCCAGTACTTC.

The gene calls are TRBV19 and TRBJ1-4; possibly TRBD1 for D (5 bases). V lost 5 bases, J lost 5 bases, and 18 bases lay in between. Germline V gives CDR1 LNHDA, CDR2 SQIVND (reference sequence). This CDR3 region has 16 residues. As DNA, the CDR3 is TGTGCCAGTAGTCTTCTGTGGGGGAGAGGGAATGAAAAACTGTTTTTT. The encoded protein is CASSLLWGRGNEKLFF.

The rearrangement joins TRBV14 to TRBJ2-3, with TRBD2 as a possible D gene (6 bases). The V end lost 0 bases, the J end lost 8 bases, and 12 bases lay between the germline ends. This CDR3 region has 14 residues. Per the germline V gene, CDR1 is SGHDN and CDR2 is FVKESK. The CDR3 coding sequence is TGTGCCAGCAGCCAAGAGGGAGGCGAGGGTACGCAGTATTTT. As protein: CASSQEGGEGTQYF.

The rearrangement joins TRBV10-3 to TRBJ1-5; D possibly corresponds to TRBD1 (6 bases). The ends were cut back, 10 bases at V and 7 bases at J, with 26 bases in the middle. The CDR3 is 16 residues long. Per germline, CDR1 ENHRY and CDR2 SYGVKD. The CDR3 DNA is TGTGCCAGCTCCGGGGGGCAGGGAAATACGAGGCAGCCCCAGCATTTT. This codes for CASSGGQGNTRQPQHF.

The chain links TRBV5-1 to TRBJ1-3; no clear D. Germline lookup yields CDR1 SGHRS and CDR2 YFSETQ. CDR3 length: 16 residues. The V end was cut by 1 base, the J end by 1 base, with 12 bases between. CDR3 nucleotide sequence: TGCGCCAGCAGCTTGAGACCGACGGGATCTGGAAACACCATATATTTT. Translated: CASSLRPTGSGNTIYF.

The rearrangement uses TRBV10-3 and TRBJ1-1; D call uncertain. This CDR3 has 12 residues. The V end was cut by 6 bases, the J end by 7 bases, with 12 bases between. In germline, CDR1 is ENHRY, CDR2 SYGVKD. DNA for the CDR3: TGTGCCATCAGCGCCGGTCAAGTTGAAGCTTTCTTT. Its translation is CAISAGQVEAFF.

The rearrangement joins TRBV5-4 to TRBJ1-1; 8 nucleotides agree with TRBD1. The germline V gene has CDR1 SGHNT and CDR2 YYREEE (reference sequence). There are 14 residues in the CDR3. V lost 5 bases, J lost 5 bases, and 8 bases stayed unmatched. CDR3 protein: CASRVRGPRTEAFF. Written as DNA, the CDR3 is TGTGCCAGCAGGGTCAGGGGGCCTCGGACTGAAGCTTTCTTT.

In this sample, this clone turned up once. The chain is built from TRBV7-2 and TRBJ1-5; D call uncertain. Germline CDR1 reads SGHTA; CDR2 reads FQGNSA. This CDR3 has 15 residues. V was trimmed by 1 base and J by 2 bases, leaving 9 bases between them. Here the CDR3 DNA reads TGTGCCAGCAGCTTAGGGTCCAGCCGCAATCAGCCCCAGCATTTT. This translates into CASSLGSSRNQPQHF.

This chain connects TRBV7-2 to TRBJ2-2; tentative D call: TRBD2 (7 bases). This CDR3 has 14 amino acids. The germline V gene encodes CDR1 SGHTA and CDR2 FQGNSA. Deletions cut 1 base from V and 7 bases from J, with 10 bases between. The CDR3 reads CASSLGGGGGELFF. DNA for the CDR3: TGTGCCAGCAGCTTAGGGGGGGGCGGCGGGGAGCTGTTTTTT.

V usage is TRBV19 and J usage is TRBJ1-6; D gene uncertain. Trimming shortened V by 5 bases and J by 6 bases, and 14 bases separated the two germline ends. The germline CDR1 and CDR2 sequences are LNHDA and SQIVND (reference sequence). CDR3 length: 15 amino acids. The CDR3 here is CASSPARAGNSPLHF. The CDR3 DNA reads as TGTGCCAGTAGTCCCGCCCGAGCGGGTAATTCACCCCTCCACTTT. Variable domain in full (rest from reference TRBV19 and TRBJ1-6): DGGITQSPKYLFRKEGQNVTLSCEQNLNHDAMYWYRQDPGQGLRLIYYSQIVNDFQKGDIAEGYSVSREKKESFPLTVTSAQKNPTAFYLCASSPARAGNSPLHFGNGTRLTVT.

The chain joins TRBV12-3 or TRBV12-4 to TRBJ2-2, with D maybe TRBD2 (6 bases). The CDR3 is made up of 13 amino acids. The V gene lost 3 bases and the J gene lost 6 bases, with 8 bases spanning the gap. CDR3 sequence reads: CASSLRGPGELFF. The CDR3 nucleotides are TGTGCCAGCAGTTTGCGGGGCCCCGGGGAGCTGTTTTTT.

The CDR3 loop is CASSLGHTGVGNTIYF. In DNA, the CDR3 is TGTGCCAGCAGCTTGGGCCATACAGGGGTCGGAAACACCATATATTTT. The chain is built from TRBV5-5 and TRBJ1-3, with 7 bases that match TRBD1. Germline trimming cut 0 bases from V and 4 bases from J; bases unmatched to any gene: 7. The CDR3 extends over 16 amino acids. Germline loops: CDR1 SGHKS, CDR2 YYEKEE (reference sequence).

This clone was seen more than once but under ten times. The chain uses TRBV7-7 and TRBJ2-1, with 7 bases identical to TRBD2. Per germline, CDR1 SSHAT and CDR2 FNYEAQ (reference sequence). Unmatched junction bases numbered 11, after V lost 5 bases and J lost 7 bases. This CDR3 has 15 amino acids. The CDR3: CASSPRGGGWNEQFF. CDR3 bases: TGTGCCAGCAGCCCCCGGGGCGGGGGTTGGAATGAGCAGTTCTTC.

The chain links TRBV5-5 to TRBJ1-2; D remains ambiguous. The CDR3 extends over 13 amino acids. Germline CDR1 SGHKS, CDR2 YYEKEE (reference sequence). V was cut by 4 bases and J by 7 bases, with 14 bases left in between. For the CDR3, the DNA is TGTGCCAGCAGCCCGGTCCTGGGGTTTGGCTACACCTTC. As protein: CASSPVLGFGYTF.